These 14 T cell receptor beta chains originate from one sample sequenced in a study of cytomegalovirus exposure and HLA in healthy donors. 60 Vbeta and 13 Jbeta primers were used in PCR. The repertoire was sequenced with immunoSEQ multiplex PCR; TCRdb's copy has only in-frame clones and lacks some. The data contain 200,000 to 250,000 clones, 60% to 80% of them singletons. The material sequenced was PBMCs. The source of these receptors is a young man in good health and CMV-seronegative.

The chain uses TRBV18 and TRBJ1-2; TRBD1 might be the D (6 bases). Trimming took off 6 bases at V and 3 bases at J, with 11 bases between the two ends. The germline V gene has CDR1 KGHSH and CDR2 LQKENI. This CDR3 is built from 13 residues. The CDR3 DNA follows: TGTGCCAGCTCCCGGACAGCGGACTATGGCTACACCTTC. Translating gives CASSRTADYGYTF.

This sequence joins TRBV5-6 and TRBJ1-1; no firm D call. The ends were cut back, 1 base at V and 5 bases at J, with 12 bases in the middle. Germline V gives CDR1 SGHDT, CDR2 YYEEEE. This CDR3 contains 14 residues. The CDR3 DNA reads as TGTGCCAGCAGCTTGCGCCGGGGAAATACTGAAGCTTTCTTT. This translates into CASSLRRGNTEAFF.

The sample holds one count of this clone. V gene TRBV18 combines with J gene TRBJ2-5, with D possibly matching TRBD1 (5 bases). The CDR3 totals 13 residues. The germline gives CDR1 KGHSH, CDR2 LQKENI. V dropped 0 bases and J dropped 5 bases, with 7 bases sitting between them. CDR3 region: CASSPPRVETQYF. The CDR3 region has the DNA TGTGCCAGCTCACCACCCAGGGTGGAGACCCAGTACTTC.

This clone was found once. The rearrangement uses TRBV19 and TRBJ1-1; weak D call: TRBD1 (6 bases). CDR3 length equals 15 residues. Trimming left V 4 bases short and J 4 bases short, with 16 bases between. Germline V gives CDR1 LNHDA, CDR2 SQIVND (reference sequence). CDR3 in amino acids: CASSTTGPLSTEAFF. In DNA, the CDR3 is TGTGCCAGTAGTACGACAGGACCGCTGAGCACTGAAGCTTTCTTT. The variable domain in full, completed from reference TRBV19 and TRBJ1-1, reads DGGITQSPKYLFRKEGQNVTLSCEQNLNHDAMYWYRQDPGQGLRLIYYSQIVNDFQKGDIAEGYSVSREKKESFPLTVTSAQKNPTAFYLCASSTTGPLSTEAFFGQGTRLTVV.

The chain employs TRBV29-1 and TRBJ2-7; 7 bases fit TRBD1. The V gene end was trimmed by 5 bases and the J gene end by 6 bases; junction bases not matched to a gene: 10. CDR1 is SQVTM and CDR2 is ANQGSEA in the germline V gene. CDR3 length: 13 residues. The CDR3 bases are TGCAGCGTTCCGACAGGGCAGCGAGGCGAGCAGTACTTC. Amino acids: CSVPTGQRGEQYF.

The chain combines TRBV5-4 with TRBJ2-3; TRBD2 aligns across 7 bases. This CDR3 region has 16 residues. Trimming took 4 bases from V and 2 from J; bases not matched to a gene: 10. Germline V CDR1 and CDR2: SGHNT, YYREEE (reference sequence). The CDR3 loop is CASSPMREPATDTQYF. CDR3 sequence (DNA): TGTGCCAGCAGCCCAATGCGGGAGCCCGCCACAGATACGCAGTATTTT.

This clone came up once. The rearrangement links TRBV4-2 to TRBJ1-6, with TRBD1 matching over 7 bases. Per the germline V gene, CDR1 is LGHNA and CDR2 is YNFKEQ. The J segment lost 5 bases and the V segment lost 2 bases, leaving 3 bases of the junction unmatched. This CDR3 contains 15 residues. The CDR3 spells CASSQSGQDNSPLHF. For the CDR3, the DNA is TGTGCCAGCAGCCAATCTGGACAGGATAATTCACCCCTCCACTTT.

The rearrangement joins TRBV7-2 to TRBJ2-7, with D possibly being TRBD1 (6 bases). V dropped 4 bases and J dropped 0 bases, with 10 bases sitting between them. Per the germline V gene, CDR1 is SGHTA and CDR2 is FQGNSA. The CDR3 contains 14 residues. The CDR3 DNA reads TGTGCCAGCAGCTCAGGGACATTCTCCTACGAGCAGTACTTC. It yields the protein CASSSGTFSYEQYF.

The rearrangement links TRBV19 to TRBJ2-2, with D possibly TRBD2 on 5 matching bases. Trimming cost V 2 bases and J 7 bases, with 14 bases left between them. The germline CDR1 and CDR2 sequences are LNHDA and SQIVND (reference sequence). The CDR3 totals 15 residues. This CDR3 reads CASSIIPAEGGELFF. The CDR3 DNA follows: TGTGCCAGTAGTATAATTCCGGCCGAGGGCGGGGAGCTGTTTTTT.

The chain uses TRBV12-5 and TRBJ1-1, with D perhaps TRBD1 (5 bases). In germline, CDR1 is LGHNT, CDR2 FRNRAP. V was trimmed by 2 bases and J by 5 bases, leaving 9 bases between them. The CDR3 is made up of 13 amino acids. The CDR3 spells CASGLTGGTEAFF. In DNA, the CDR3 is TGTGCTAGTGGTTTGACGGGGGGGACTGAAGCTTTCTTT.

V usage is TRBV7-2 and J usage is TRBJ1-2; D is perhaps TRBD1 (5 bases). Trimming pared 3 bases from V and 0 bases from J, leaving 8 bases between. The germline gives CDR1 SGHTA, CDR2 FQGNSA. The CDR3 sequence is 14 residues long. The CDR3 protein is CASSFDRANYGYTF. Here the CDR3 DNA reads TGTGCCAGCAGCTTTGACAGAGCTAACTATGGCTACACCTTC.

CDR3 bases: TGTGCCTGGACCGGAGGGCGACAGGGGGCGGGGGTGAACACTGAAGCTTTCTTT. This gives the protein CAWTGGRQGAGVNTEAFF. The J gene is TRBJ1-1, the V gene TRBV30, with 10 nucleotides matching TRBD1. The junction had 14 bases not matched to a gene; V was cut back by 4 bases and J by 0 bases. This CDR3 region has 18 residues. Germline CDR1 and CDR2: GTSNPN and SVGIG (reference sequence).

This rearrangement joins TRBV30 to TRBJ1-1, with a possible D match to TRBD1 (6 bases). Trimming cost V 5 bases and J 3 bases, with 10 bases left between them. The CDR3 is 12 amino acids. Germline loops: CDR1 GTSNPN, CDR2 SVGIG (reference sequence). The CDR3 sequence is CAWDRQDTEAFF. CDR3 bases: TGTGCCTGGGACAGGCAAGACACTGAAGCTTTCTTT.

The chain has TRBV28 and TRBJ2-7, with D tentatively TRBD2 (5 bases). This CDR3 spans 16 amino acids. V was shortened by 2 bases and J by 6 bases, with 20 bases between the two germline ends. From germline, CDR1 is MDHEN and CDR2 SYDVKM. In DNA, the CDR3 is TGTGCCAGCAGTTTAGTCCCCAAACTAGGCGGCGGCGAGCAGTACTTC. Translating it yields CASSLVPKLGGGEQYF.